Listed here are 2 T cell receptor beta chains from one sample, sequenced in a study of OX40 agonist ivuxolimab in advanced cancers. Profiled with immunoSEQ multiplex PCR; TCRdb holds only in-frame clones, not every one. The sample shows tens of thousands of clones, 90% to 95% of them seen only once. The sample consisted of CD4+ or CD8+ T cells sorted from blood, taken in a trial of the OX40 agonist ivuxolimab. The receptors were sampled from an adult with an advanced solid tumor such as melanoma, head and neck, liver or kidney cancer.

The CDR3 coding sequence is TGTGCCAGCAGTGCTACAGGGAGCAATCAGCCCCAGCATTTT. It is translated as CASSATGSNQPQHF. This chain links TRBV6-1 with TRBJ1-5; possible D gene TRBD1, 6 bases. The CDR3 has 14 amino acids. Per the germline V gene, CDR1 is MNHNS and CDR2 is SASEGT. Trimming took off 4 bases at V and 1 base at J, with 8 bases between the two ends.

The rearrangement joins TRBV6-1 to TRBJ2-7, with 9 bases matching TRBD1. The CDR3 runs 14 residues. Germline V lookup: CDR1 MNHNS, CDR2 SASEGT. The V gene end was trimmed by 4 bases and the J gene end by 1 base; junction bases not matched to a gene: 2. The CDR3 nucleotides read TGTGCCAGCAGTGTCGACAGGGGGTCCTACGAGCAGTACGTC. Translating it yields CASSVDRGSYEQYV.